The sequence of this T cell receptor beta chain was determined in a study of naive and memory T cell subsets. Study-level results: A clonotype means one alpha or beta sequence, not an alpha/beta pair.

In germline, CDR1 is SGHRS, CDR2 YFSETQ. CDR3 length equals 14 residues. V dropped 0 bases and J dropped 2 bases, with 7 bases sitting between them. A remark on this clonotype: The antigen is not known.

Two oligonucleotides, mixed equimolar, formed the beta constant-region primer covering TRBC1 and TRBC2. The ligated cDNA underwent four PCR rounds using SP2 and nested alpha and beta constant-region primers. MiXCR, run by TCRdb on the UMI-ligation and nested PCR reads, gives a single entry per CDR3 protein. The data hold approximately 2,500 distinct CDR3 sequences, with approximately 5.2% observed a single time. The chain employs TRBV5-1 and TRBJ2-3, with D perhaps being TRBD1 or TRBD2 (5 bases each). Specimen: CD4+ TEMRA cells from blood. This sample's subset: effector memory re-expressing CD45RA, CD45RA+ CD27-. The sequence derives from a human donor in good health. This CDR3 is CASSLGGYTDTQYF. The CDR3, as DNA: TGCGCCAGCAGCTTGGGGGGGTACACAGATACGCAGTATTTT.